This record covers a single TCR beta chain. The target antigen is unknown. V lost 3 bases to trimming and J lost 3 bases; unmatched junction nucleotides: 8. Germline CDR1 reads MGHDK; CDR2 reads SYGVNS. CDR3 length: 15 amino acids. Naive CD8 populations comprised CD45RO-negative cells positively selected for CCR7, excluding terminally differentiated effector memory CD45RA+ cells. Once extracted for a subset, genomic DNA was divided evenly among several immunoSEQ plates. It was roughly 190 ng DNA, about 30,000 T cell genomes, that sorted-subset replicate PCRs used. The assay was immunoSEQ multiplex PCR, and TCRdb's table has in-frame clones only and misses some. The data contain millions of clones, approximately 94% of them singletons. The entry originates in a study of shared clonotypes between healthy human individuals. Findings of the study overall: Larger richness was generally estimated for naive than memory subsets.

This clonotype originated in a man aged 18 to 30 in good health. What was sequenced was naive CD8+ T cells sorted from blood. The chain carries TRBV25-1 and TRBJ2-7, with 7 nucleotides matching TRBD2. CDR3: CASSDASGLIYEQYF. The CDR3 DNA follows: TGTGCCAGCAGTGATGCTAGCGGACTGATCTACGAGCAGTACTTC.